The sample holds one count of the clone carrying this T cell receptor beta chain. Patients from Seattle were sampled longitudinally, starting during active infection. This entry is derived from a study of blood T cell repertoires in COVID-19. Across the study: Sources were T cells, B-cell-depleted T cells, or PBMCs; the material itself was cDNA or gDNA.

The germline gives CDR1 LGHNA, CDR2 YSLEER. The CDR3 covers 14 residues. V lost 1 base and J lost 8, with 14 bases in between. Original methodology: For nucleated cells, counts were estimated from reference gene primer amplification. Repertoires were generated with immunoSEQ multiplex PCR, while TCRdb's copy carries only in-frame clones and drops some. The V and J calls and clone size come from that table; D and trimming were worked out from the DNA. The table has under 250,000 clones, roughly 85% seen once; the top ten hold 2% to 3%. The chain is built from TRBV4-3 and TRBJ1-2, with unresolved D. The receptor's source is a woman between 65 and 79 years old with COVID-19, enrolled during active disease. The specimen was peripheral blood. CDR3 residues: CASSQGATRVGYTF. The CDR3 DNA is TGCGCCAGCAGCCAAGGGGCGACGAGGGTAGGCTACACCTTC.